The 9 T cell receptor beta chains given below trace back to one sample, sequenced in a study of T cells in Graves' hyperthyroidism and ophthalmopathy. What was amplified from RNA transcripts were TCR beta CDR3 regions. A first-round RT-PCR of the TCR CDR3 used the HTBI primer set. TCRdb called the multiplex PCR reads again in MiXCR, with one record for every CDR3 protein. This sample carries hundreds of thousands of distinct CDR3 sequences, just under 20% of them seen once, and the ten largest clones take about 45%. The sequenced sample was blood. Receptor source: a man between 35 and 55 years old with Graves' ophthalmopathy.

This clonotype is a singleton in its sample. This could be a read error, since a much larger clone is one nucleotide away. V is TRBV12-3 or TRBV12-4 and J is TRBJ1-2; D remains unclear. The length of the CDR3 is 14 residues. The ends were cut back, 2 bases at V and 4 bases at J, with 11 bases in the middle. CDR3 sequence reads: CASSLYSKRYGYTF. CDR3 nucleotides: TGTGCCAGCAGTTTATACAGTAAGCGCTATGGCTACACCTTC.

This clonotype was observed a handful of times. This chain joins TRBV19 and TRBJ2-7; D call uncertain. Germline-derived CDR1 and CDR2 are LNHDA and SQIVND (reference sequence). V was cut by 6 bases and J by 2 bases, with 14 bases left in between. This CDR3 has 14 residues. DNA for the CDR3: TGTGCCAGTAGCTCCAGTCCCTCGGCCTACGAGCAGTACTTC. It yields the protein CASSSSPSAYEQYF.

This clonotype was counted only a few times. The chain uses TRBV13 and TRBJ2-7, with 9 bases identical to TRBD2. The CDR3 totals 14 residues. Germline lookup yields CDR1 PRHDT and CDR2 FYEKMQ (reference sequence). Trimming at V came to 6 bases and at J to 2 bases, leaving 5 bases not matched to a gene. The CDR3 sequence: CASRGRGGTYEQYF. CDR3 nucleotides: TGTGCCAGCAGGGGGCGGGGGGGAACCTACGAGCAGTACTTC.

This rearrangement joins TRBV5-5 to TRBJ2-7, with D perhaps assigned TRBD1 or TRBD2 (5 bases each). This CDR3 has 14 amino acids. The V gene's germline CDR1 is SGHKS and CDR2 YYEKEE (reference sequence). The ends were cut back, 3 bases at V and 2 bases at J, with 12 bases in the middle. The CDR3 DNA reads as TGTGCCAGCAGCTATAGGGACCCAACCTACGAGCAGTACTTC. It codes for CASSYRDPTYEQYF.

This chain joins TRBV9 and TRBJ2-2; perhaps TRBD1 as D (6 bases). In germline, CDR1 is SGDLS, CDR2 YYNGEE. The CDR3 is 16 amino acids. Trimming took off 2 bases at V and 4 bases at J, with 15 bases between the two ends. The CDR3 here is CASSVLQGASTGELFF. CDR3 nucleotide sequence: TGTGCCAGCAGCGTCCTACAGGGCGCGAGCACCGGGGAGCTGTTTTTT.

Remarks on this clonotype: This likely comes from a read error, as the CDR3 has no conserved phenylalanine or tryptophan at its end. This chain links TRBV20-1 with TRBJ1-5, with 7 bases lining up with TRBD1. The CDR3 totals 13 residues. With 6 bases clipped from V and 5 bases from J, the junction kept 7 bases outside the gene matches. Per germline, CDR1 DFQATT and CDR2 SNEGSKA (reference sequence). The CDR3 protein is CSAVQGLYQPQHS. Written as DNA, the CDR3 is TGCAGTGCGGTACAGGGGTTGTATCAGCCCCAGCATTCT.

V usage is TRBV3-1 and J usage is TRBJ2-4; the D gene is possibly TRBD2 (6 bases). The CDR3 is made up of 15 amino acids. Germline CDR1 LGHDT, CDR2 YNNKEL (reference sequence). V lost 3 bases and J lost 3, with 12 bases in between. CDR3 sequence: CASSHIGGVKNIQYF. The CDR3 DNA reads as TGTGCCAGCAGCCATATCGGAGGGGTCAAAAACATTCAGTACTTC.

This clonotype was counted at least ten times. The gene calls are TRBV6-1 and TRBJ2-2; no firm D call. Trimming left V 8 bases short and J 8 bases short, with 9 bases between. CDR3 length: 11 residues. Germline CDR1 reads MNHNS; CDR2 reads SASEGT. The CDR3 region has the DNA TGTGCCAGCCGAGACTCTGGGGAGCTGTTTTTT. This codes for CASRDSGELFF.

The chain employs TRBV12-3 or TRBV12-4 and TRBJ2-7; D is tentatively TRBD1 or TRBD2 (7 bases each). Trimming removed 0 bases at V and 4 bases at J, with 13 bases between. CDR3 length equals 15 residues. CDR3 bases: TGTGCCAGCAGTTTAGCGGGGGAGGGGGCGTACGAGCAGTACTTC. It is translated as CASSLAGEGAYEQYF.